Listed here are 6 T cell receptor beta chains from one sample, sequenced in a study of long-term antiretroviral therapy in people with HIV. It was version v3.0 of the immunoSEQ assay that was run at survey level. TCRdb keeps only in-frame clones here, not all; method: immunoSEQ multiplex PCR. The table includes approximately 29,000 clones, around nine tenths detected once. Here the sequenced sample was unsorted PBMCs, taken 0.5 years after starting antiretroviral therapy. These receptors were taken from a woman under 30 with HIV.

The chain couples TRBV6-1 to TRBJ1-1; 7 nucleotides agree with TRBD1. V shed 9 bases, J shed 5 bases, and the junction held 9 bases outside the gene matches. The length of the CDR3 is 13 residues. Germline V CDR1 and CDR2: MNHNS, SASEGT. CDR3 loop: CASIWTGRTEAFF. As DNA, the CDR3 is TGTGCCAGTATCTGGACAGGAAGGACTGAAGCTTTCTTT.

The chain links TRBV27 to TRBJ2-5; a weak D match, TRBD2 (6 bases). The V gene's germline CDR1 is MNHEY and CDR2 SMNVEV (reference sequence). Trimming took off 8 bases at V and 2 bases at J, with 12 bases between the two ends. This CDR3 has 13 residues. DNA for the CDR3: TGTGCCAGCGGAGGGCGGTCTCAAGAGACCCAGTACTTC. Amino acid sequence: CASGGRSQETQYF.

The chain joins TRBV9 to TRBJ2-3; the match to TRBD1 covers 7 bases. J was trimmed by 4 bases and V by 0 bases; bases with no gene match: 8. CDR1 is SGDLS and CDR2 is YYNGEE in the germline V gene. This CDR3 contains 16 residues. CDR3 protein: CASSVGGLGGADTQYF. CDR3 DNA: TGTGCCAGCAGCGTAGGAGGTTTAGGGGGCGCAGATACGCAGTATTTT.

CDR3: CASSSASGGEETQYF. The CDR3 nucleotides read TGTGCCAGCAGTTCGGCTAGCGGGGGGGAAGAGACCCAGTACTTC. The chain links TRBV6-5 to TRBJ2-5; 12 bases are shared with TRBD2. Germline lookup yields CDR1 MNHEY and CDR2 SVGAGI. The J segment lost 3 bases and the V segment lost 4 bases, leaving 3 bases of the junction unmatched. The CDR3 is made up of 15 amino acids.

The CDR3 region is CASSPRRRRNEQFF. CDR3 nucleotides: TGTGCCAGCAGTCCACGACGGCGGAGGAATGAGCAGTTCTTC. The J gene is TRBJ2-1, the V gene TRBV28; a weak D match, TRBD2 (5 bases). Trimming removed 5 bases at V and 7 bases at J, with 15 bases between. Germline CDR1 is MDHEN and CDR2 is SYDVKM. The CDR3 extends over 14 amino acids.

The chain is built from TRBV28 and TRBJ1-5; D gene ambiguous. Germline V gene data show CDR1 as MDHEN and CDR2 as SYDVKM. The CDR3 consists of 15 residues. Deletions cut 6 bases from V and 4 bases from J, with 16 bases between. This chain's CDR3 is CASSLLWAQNQPQHF. The CDR3 DNA is TGTGCCAGCAGCCTCCTTTGGGCCCAAAATCAGCCCCAGCATTTT.